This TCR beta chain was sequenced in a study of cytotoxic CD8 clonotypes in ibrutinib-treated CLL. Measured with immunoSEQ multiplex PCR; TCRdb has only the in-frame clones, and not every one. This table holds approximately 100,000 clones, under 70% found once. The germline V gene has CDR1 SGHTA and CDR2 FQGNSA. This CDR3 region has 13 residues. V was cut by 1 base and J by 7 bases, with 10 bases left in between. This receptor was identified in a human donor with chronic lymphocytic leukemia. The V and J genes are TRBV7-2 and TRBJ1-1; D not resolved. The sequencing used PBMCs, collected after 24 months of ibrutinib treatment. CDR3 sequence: CASSLGVGFEAFF. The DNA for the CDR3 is TGTGCCAGCAGCTTAGGCGTAGGATTTGAAGCTTTCTTT.